This is a list of T cell receptor beta chains from one sample in a study of T cell responses to AZD1222 COVID-19 vaccine. Sequencing was performed with immunoSEQ multiplex PCR; in TCRdb, only in-frame clones are kept and a portion is missing. In the table there are 150,000 to 200,000 clones, 85% to 95% of which are singletons. Sequences were derived from peripheral blood, sampled on day 0 of AZD1222 vaccination. The receptors derive from an adult in good health. The CDR3 runs from the conserved cysteine through the conserved F or W. Each record gives: V gene, D gene, clone size, J gene, CDR3 protein, CDR3 DNA. A D gene is named only where the DNA matches it firmly. The size entry is marked missing in some rows and otherwise reads once, few, many or a size class.

TRBV5-1	TRBD1	.	TRBJ2-5	CASSQTGTNQETQYF	TGCGCCAGCAGCCAGACAGGGACAAACCAAGAGACCCAGTACTTC
TRBV18	.	once	TRBJ1-6	CASRGWGDSPLHF	TGTGCCAGCCGGGGTTGGGGGGATTCACCCCTCCACTTT
TRBV19	.	.	TRBJ1-1	CASSMIQNTEAFF	TGTGCCAGTAGTATGATCCAGAACACTGAAGCTTTCTTT
TRBV7-9	.	.	TRBJ1-5	CASSLGGSPNQPQHF	TGTGCCAGCAGCTTGGGGGGTAGTCCAAATCAGCCCCAGCATTTT
TRBV4-1	.	.	TRBJ1-2	CASSQRLRQNYYTF	TGCGCCAGCAGCCAGAGGCTTCGACAGAATTATTACACCTTC
TRBV6-5	.	.	TRBJ1-2	CASSTGMNYGYTF	TGTGCCAGCAGTACAGGGATGAACTATGGCTACACCTTC
TRBV5-1	TRBD1	.	TRBJ2-7	CASSSPGQAFYEQYF	TGCGCCAGCAGCTCCCCGGGACAGGCTTTCTACGAGCAGTACTTC
TRBV19	TRBD2	.	TRBJ2-5	CASRLAGGETQYF	TGTGCCAGTAGGCTAGCGGGAGGAGAGACCCAGTACTTC
TRBV3-1/TRBV3-2	.	.	TRBJ1-4	CASSQDSEGSTNEKLFF	TGTGCCAGCAGCCAAGATTCTGAGGGATCGACTAATGAAAAACTGTTTTTT
TRBV6-2/TRBV6-3	TRBD1	.	TRBJ2-2	CASSPTGQGNTGELFF	TGTGCCAGCAGCCCTACGGGACAGGGGAACACCGGGGAGCTGTTTTTT
TRBV7-2	TRBD1	.	TRBJ2-3	CASSPGQGTDTQYF	TGTGCCAGCAGCCCCGGACAGGGGACAGATACGCAGTATTTT
TRBV6-6	TRBD1	.	TRBJ1-5	CASSRITGGLGQPQHF	TGTGCCAGCAGTCGAATCACAGGGGGCTTAGGTCAGCCCCAGCATTTT
TRBV27	TRBD2	.	TRBJ2-7	CASSSIILRERPPTEQYF	TGTGCCAGCAGTTCAATTATATTGCGGGAGAGACCCCCTACCGAGCAGTACTTC
TRBV9	.	.	TRBJ1-3	CASSVGGHISGNTIYF	TGTGCCAGCAGCGTAGGGGGCCACATCTCTGGAAACACCATATATTTT
TRBV12-5	.	.	TRBJ2-7	CASGFEKWDGLYEQYF	TGTGCTAGTGGTTTTGAAAAGTGGGACGGACTCTACGAGCAGTACTTC